The source of this T cell receptor beta chain is a study of cytomegalovirus exposure and HLA in healthy donors. General study results and limits: An ancestry cluster, one associated with Asian ancestry, reportedly showed fewer N-insertions than the roughly 610-donor mean in a later analysis. HLA alleles showed associations with about 17,000 TCR beta sequences in a later analysis, at a 0.05 false discovery rate.

PCR was performed using 60 Vbeta and 13 Jbeta primers. Assay used: immunoSEQ multiplex PCR; TCRdb lists only in-frame clones, some missing. The data show 110,000 or so clones, with approximately 77% seen just once and roughly 5% held by the top ten. As regards this clone: Its antigen remains unidentified.

Germline CDR1 and CDR2: MNHNY and SVGAGI (reference sequence). CDR3 size: 16 residues. J lost 1 base, V lost 7 bases, and 12 bases had no gene match. The sequencing input was PBMCs. The genes are TRBV6-6 and TRBJ1-1; 7 positions match TRBD1. The sequence came from a man aged 45-65 years in good health and CMV-seropositive. This CDR3 reads CASTPHLDRRNTEAFF. The CDR3 nucleotides are TGTGCCAGCACCCCCCACCTGGACAGGAGGAACACTGAAGCTTTCTTT.